The source of this TCR beta chain is a study of graft-versus-host responses after intestinal transplantation. With regard to this clone: Its target is unknown.

Between the trimmed V and J ends, which lost 0 bases and 5 bases, there was a span of 11 bases. Per the germline V gene, CDR1 is SGHRS and CDR2 is YFSETQ. The length of the CDR3 is 14 residues. The method was immunoSEQ multiplex PCR; TCRdb's version includes in-frame clones alone and lacks a portion of them. The sample consists of 70,000 or so clones, 84% of them appearing once. The TCR sequence derives from a human donor who was the organ donor for an intestinal transplant. This sequence joins TRBV5-1 and TRBJ1-2; D is perhaps TRBD1 (5 bases). Specimen: unstimulated CD4+ T cells sorted from spleen or lymph node cells, collected before transplant. The CDR3, as DNA: TGCGCCAGCAGCTTGGTATCGGCAGGGTATGGCTACACCTTC. Translation: CASSLVSAGYGYTF. Based on the CDR3 plus reference TRBV5-1 and TRBJ1-2, the full variable domain is KAGVTQTPRYLIKTRGQQVTLSCSPISGHRSVSWYQQTPGQGLQFLFEYFSETQRNKGNFPGRFSGRQFSNSRSEMNVSTLELGDSALYLCASSLVSAGYGYTFGSGTRLTVV.